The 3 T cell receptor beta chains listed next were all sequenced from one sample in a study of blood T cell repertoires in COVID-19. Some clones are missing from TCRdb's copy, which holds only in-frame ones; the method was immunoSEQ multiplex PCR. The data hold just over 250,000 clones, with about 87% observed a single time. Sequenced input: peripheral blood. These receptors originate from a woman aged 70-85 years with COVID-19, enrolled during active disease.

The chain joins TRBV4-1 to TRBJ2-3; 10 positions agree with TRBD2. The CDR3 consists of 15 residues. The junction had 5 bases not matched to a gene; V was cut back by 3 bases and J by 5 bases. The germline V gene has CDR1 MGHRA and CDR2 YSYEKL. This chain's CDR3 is CASSQMSGRVDTQYF. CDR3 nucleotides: TGCGCCAGCAGCCAGATGAGCGGGAGGGTAGATACGCAGTATTTT.

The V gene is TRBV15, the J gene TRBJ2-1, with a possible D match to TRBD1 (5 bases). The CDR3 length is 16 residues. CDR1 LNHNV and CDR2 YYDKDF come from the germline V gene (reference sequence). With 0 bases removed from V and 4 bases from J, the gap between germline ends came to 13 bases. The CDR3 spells CATSRDLGQGYNEQFF. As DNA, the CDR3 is TGTGCCACCAGCAGAGATCTCGGTCAGGGATACAATGAGCAGTTCTTC.

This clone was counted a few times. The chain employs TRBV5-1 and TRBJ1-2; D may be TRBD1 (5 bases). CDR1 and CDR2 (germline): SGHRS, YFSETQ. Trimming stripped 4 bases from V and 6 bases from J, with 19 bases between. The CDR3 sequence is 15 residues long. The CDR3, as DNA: TGCGCCAGCAGCGGAGGGACTCTTACCACCCATGGCTACACCTTC. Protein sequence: CASSGGTLTTHGYTF.